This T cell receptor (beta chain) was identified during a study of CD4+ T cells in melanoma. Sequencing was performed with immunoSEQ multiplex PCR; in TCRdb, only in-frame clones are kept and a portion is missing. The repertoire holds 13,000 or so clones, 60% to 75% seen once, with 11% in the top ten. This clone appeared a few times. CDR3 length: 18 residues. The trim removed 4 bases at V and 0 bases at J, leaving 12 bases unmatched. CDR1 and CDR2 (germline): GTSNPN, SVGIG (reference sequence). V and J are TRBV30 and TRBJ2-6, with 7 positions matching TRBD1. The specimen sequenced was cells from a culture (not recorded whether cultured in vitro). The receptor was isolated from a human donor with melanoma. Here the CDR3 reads CAWKRFRTGPSGANVLTF. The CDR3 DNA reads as TGTGCCTGGAAGCGGTTTCGGACAGGACCCTCTGGGGCCAACGTCCTGACTTTC.